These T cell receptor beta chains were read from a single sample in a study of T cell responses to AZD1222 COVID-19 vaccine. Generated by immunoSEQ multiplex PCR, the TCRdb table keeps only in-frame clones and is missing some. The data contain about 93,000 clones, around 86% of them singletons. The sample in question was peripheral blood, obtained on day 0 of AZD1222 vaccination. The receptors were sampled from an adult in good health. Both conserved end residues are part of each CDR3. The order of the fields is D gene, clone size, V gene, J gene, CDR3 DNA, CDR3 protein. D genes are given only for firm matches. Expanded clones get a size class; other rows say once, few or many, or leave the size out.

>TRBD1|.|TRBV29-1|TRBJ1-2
TGCAGCGTGGTGGGACAGTCGAACTATGGCTACACCTTC
CSVVGQSNYGYTF
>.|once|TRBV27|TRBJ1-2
TGTGCCAGCAGCAACAGGGAGGCCAGCTATGGCTACACCTTC
CASSNREASYGYTF
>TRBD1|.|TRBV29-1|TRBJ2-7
TGCAGCGTTGGGACAGGAACCTACGAGCAGTACTTC
CSVGTGTYEQYF
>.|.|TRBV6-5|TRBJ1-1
TGTGCCAGCATTGCCTTTCGGGCTTTCTTT
CASIAFRAFF
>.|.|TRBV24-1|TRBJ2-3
TGTGCCACCAGCCCCCCCACGGGAGAGGGTGATACGCAGTATTTT
CATSPPTGEGDTQYF
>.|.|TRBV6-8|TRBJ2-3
TGTGCCAGCAGTTACGGTCCCTCGCGGGAAGATACGCAGTATTTT
CASSYGPSREDTQYF
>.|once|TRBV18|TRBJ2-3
TGTGCCAGCTCTGATACAGATACGCAGTATTTT
CASSDTDTQYF
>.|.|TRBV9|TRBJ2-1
TGTGCCAGCAGCGTAGGTAGCTCAACGAGCTCCTACAATGAGCAGTTCTTC
CASSVGSSTSSYNEQFF
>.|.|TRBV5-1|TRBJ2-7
TGCGCCAGCAGCGGAATACAGGGATCCCACGAGCAGTACTTC
CASSGIQGSHEQYF
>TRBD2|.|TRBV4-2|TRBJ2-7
TGTGCCAGCAGCCAAGAAGGTCCGGGACTAGAGATCGACGAGCAGTACTTC
CASSQEGPGLEIDEQYF
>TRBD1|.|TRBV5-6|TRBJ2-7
TGTGCCAGCAGTCAGGACAGGAACCTTCTCGAGCAGTACTTC
CASSQDRNLLEQYF
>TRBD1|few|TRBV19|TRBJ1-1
TGTGCCAGTAGTACTAATGACAGGGACAACACTGAAGCTTTCTTT
CASSTNDRDNTEAFF
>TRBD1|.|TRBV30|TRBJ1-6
TGTGCCGGCGGGACAGATCATAATTCACCCCTCCACTTT
CAGGTDHNSPLHF
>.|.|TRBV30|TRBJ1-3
TGTGCCTCCACAGCGGTCGGATCTGGAAACACCATATATTTT
CASTAVGSGNTIYF
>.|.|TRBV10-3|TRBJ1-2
TGTGCCATCAGTGAGAACAGGGCCTATGGCTACACCTTC
CAISENRAYGYTF
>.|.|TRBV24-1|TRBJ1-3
TGTGCCACCAGCCAGGGTGCTGGAAACACCATATATTTT
CATSQGAGNTIYF
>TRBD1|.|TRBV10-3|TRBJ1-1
TGTGCCATCAGTGAGTCGGTGACAGGGAGTGAAGCTTTCTTT
CAISESVTGSEAFF
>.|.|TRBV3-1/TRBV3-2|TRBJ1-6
TGTGCCAGCGGATTCAACTATAATTCACCCCTCCACTTT
CASGFNYNSPLHF
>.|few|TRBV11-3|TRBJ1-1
TGTGCCAGCAGCTTAGATATGAACACTGAAGCTTTCTTT
CASSLDMNTEAFF
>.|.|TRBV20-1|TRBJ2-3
TGCAGTGCTAGTATCGGGGCGGCAGGGGCGCAGTATTTT
CSASIGAAGAQYF
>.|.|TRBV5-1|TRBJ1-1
TGCGCCAGCAGCCCCGATCTCTCGACAGCCAACACTGAAGCTTTCTTT
CASSPDLSTANTEAFF
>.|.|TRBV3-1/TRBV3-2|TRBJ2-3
TGTGCCAGCAGCCAAGTTTCAGGGGGAGGGACAGATACGCAGTATTTT
CASSQVSGGGTDTQYF